Following are 2 T cell receptor beta chains from one sample sequenced in a study of shared clonotypes between healthy human individuals. Repertoires were generated with immunoSEQ multiplex PCR, while TCRdb's copy carries only in-frame clones and drops some. The table lists approximately 590,000 clones, just under 97% of them singletons. CD8 cells regarded as naive lacked CD45RO, were positively chosen for CCR7, and omitted terminally differentiated effector memory CD45RA+ cells. Sequences were obtained from naive CD8+ T cells sorted from blood. These receptors came from a woman in her thirties in good health.

The V and J genes are TRBV7-9 and TRBJ2-1; 16 nucleotides align to TRBD2. CDR1 is SEHNR and CDR2 is FQNEAQ in the germline V gene (reference sequence). The CDR3 has 15 residues. V trimming: 8 bases; J trimming: 8 bases; junction bases outside the gene matches: 6. The CDR3 is CASLGLAGGLHEQFF. In DNA form, the CDR3 reads TGTGCCAGCTTGGGACTAGCGGGAGGGCTCCATGAGCAGTTCTTC.

V gene TRBV28 combines with J gene TRBJ2-7; TRBD1 might be the D (7 bases). From germline, CDR1 is MDHEN and CDR2 SYDVKM. The V gene lost 0 bases and the J gene lost 2 bases, with 11 bases spanning the gap. The CDR3 runs to 15 residues. This CDR3 reads CASSLWQGGPYEQYF. The DNA of the CDR3 is TGTGCCAGCAGTTTATGGCAGGGGGGACCCTACGAGCAGTACTTC.